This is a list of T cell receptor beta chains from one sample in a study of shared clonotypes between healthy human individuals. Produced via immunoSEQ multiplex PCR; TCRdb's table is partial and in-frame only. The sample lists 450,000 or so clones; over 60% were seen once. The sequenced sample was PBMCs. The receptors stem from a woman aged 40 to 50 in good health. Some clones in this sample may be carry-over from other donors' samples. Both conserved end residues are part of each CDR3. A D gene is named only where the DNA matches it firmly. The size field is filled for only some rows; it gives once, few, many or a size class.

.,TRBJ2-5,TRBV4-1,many,CASSPGARQTGETQYF,TGCGCCAGCAGCCCCGGGGCCCGACAGACAGGAGAGACCCAGTACTTC
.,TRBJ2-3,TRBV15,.,CATSIGGGSTDTQYF,TGTGCCACCAGCATAGGTGGGGGTAGCACAGATACGCAGTATTTT
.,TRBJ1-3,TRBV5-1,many,CASSLGSASSGNTIYF,TGCGCCAGCAGCTTGGGTTCAGCCAGCTCTGGAAACACCATATATTTT
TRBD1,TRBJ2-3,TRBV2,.,CASSEDRGADTQYF,TGTGCCAGCAGTGAAGACAGGGGCGCAGATACGCAGTATTTT
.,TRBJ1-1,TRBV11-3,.,CASSPRGAITEAFF,TGTGCCAGCAGCCCTAGGGGGGCGATCACTGAAGCTTTCTTT
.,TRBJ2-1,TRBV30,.,CAWTPFRSYNEQFF,TGTGCCTGGACCCCGTTCAGGTCCTACAATGAGCAGTTCTTC
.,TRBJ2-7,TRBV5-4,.,CASSFGGPYEQYF,TGTGCCAGCAGCTTCGGAGGGCCGTACGAGCAGTACTTC
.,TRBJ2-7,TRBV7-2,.,CASSLVGGGSYEQYF,TGTGCCAGCAGCTTAGTAGGGGGAGGGAGCTACGAGCAGTACTTC
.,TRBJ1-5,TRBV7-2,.,CASSLGGGMPQHF,TGTGCCAGCAGCTTGGGAGGGGGAATGCCCCAGCATTTT
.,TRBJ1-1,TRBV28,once,CASSFGITGADTEAFF,TGTGCCAGCAGTTTCGGTATAACTGGGGCGGACACTGAAGCTTTCTTT
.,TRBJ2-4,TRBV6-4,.,CASSDGAGANIQYF,TGTGCCAGCAGTGACGGGGCGGGGGCAAACATTCAGTACTTC
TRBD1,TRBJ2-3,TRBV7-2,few,CASSLRQGSDTQYF,TGTGCCAGCAGCCTCCGACAGGGGTCAGATACGCAGTATTTT
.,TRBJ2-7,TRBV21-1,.,CASSKGGGSEGYEQYF,TGTGCCAGCAGCAAAGGTGGAGGGTCGGAAGGATACGAGCAGTACTTC
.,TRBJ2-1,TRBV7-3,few,CASSLTNEQFF,TGTGCCAGCAGCCTAACCAATGAGCAGTTCTTC
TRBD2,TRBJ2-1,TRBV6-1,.,CASSDTSGVNEQFF,TGTGCCAGCAGTGACACTAGCGGGGTCAATGAGCAGTTCTTC
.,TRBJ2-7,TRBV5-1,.,CASSLGGLPYEQYF,TGCGCCAGCAGCTTGGGTGGTTTACCCTACGAGCAGTACTTC
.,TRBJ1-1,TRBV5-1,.,CASSAGHGDTEAFF,TGCGCCAGCAGCGCGGGACACGGGGACACTGAAGCTTTCTTT
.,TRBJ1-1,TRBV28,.,CASTKAGRPSEAFF,TGTGCCAGCACAAAAGCTGGGAGGCCGTCTGAAGCTTTCTTT
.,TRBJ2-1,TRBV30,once,CAWSNNEQFF,TGTGCCTGGAGTAACAATGAGCAGTTCTTC
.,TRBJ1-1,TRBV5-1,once,CASSSAGDQVTEAFF,TGCGCCAGCAGCTCAGCAGGGGACCAGGTCACTGAAGCTTTCTTT
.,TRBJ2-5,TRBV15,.,CATSREGGVGETQYF,TGTGCCACCAGCAGAGAAGGGGGTGTAGGGGAGACCCAGTACTTC
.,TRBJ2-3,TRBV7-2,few,CASSLALGDTQYF,TGTGCCAGCAGCTTAGCGCTTGGAGATACGCAGTATTTT
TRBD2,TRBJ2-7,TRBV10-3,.,CAIGAGATYEQYF,TGTGCCATTGGGGCGGGAGCCACCTACGAGCAGTACTTC
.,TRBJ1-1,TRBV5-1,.,CASSSVPPTSGGNTEAFF,TGCGCCAGCAGCTCAGTGCCTCCGACTTCCGGGGGGAACACTGAAGCTTTCTTT
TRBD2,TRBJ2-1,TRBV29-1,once,CSVPGYGRARNEQFF,TGCAGCGTCCCGGGATACGGGAGGGCCCGGAATGAGCAGTTCTTC
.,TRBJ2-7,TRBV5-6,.,CASSASPGSVREQYF,TGTGCCAGCAGCGCTTCGCCCGGGTCAGTACGAGAGCAGTACTTC
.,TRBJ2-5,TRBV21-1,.,CASSKDGQEEETQYF,TGTGCCAGCAGCAAAGACGGACAAGAAGAGGAGACCCAGTACTTC
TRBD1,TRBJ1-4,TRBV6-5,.,CASSRDRGEKLFF,TGTGCCAGCAGTCGGGACAGGGGGGAAAAACTGTTTTTT
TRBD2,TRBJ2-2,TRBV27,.,CASNPRLAGVGELFF,TGTGCCAGCAATCCTAGACTAGCGGGAGTCGGGGAGCTGTTTTTT
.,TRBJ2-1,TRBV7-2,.,CASSLEVWSYNEQFF,TGTGCCAGCAGCTTAGAGGTTTGGTCCTACAATGAGCAGTTCTTC
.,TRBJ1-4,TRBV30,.,CAWSVPRQGTNEKLFF,TGTGCCTGGAGTGTACCACGGCAGGGAACTAATGAAAAACTGTTTTTT
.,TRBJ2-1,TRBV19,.,CASSIEGVSSYNEQFF,TGTGCCAGTAGTATTGAGGGAGTGAGCTCCTACAATGAGCAGTTCTTC
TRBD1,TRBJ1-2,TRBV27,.,CASRQQGAANYGYTF,TGTGCCAGCAGACAACAGGGGGCGGCTAACTATGGCTACACCTTC
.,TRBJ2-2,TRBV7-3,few,CASSLNGGGAAGELFF,TGTGCCAGCAGCTTAAACGGTGGGGGTGCCGCCGGGGAGCTGTTTTTT
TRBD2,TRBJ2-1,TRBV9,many,CASSPSGRAIHNEQFF,TGTGCCAGCAGCCCCAGCGGGAGGGCGATCCACAATGAGCAGTTCTTC
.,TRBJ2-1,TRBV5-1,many,CASSLDPRQTQSRYNEQFF,TGCGCCAGCAGCTTGGACCCTCGGCAGACACAATCGAGATACAATGAGCAGTTCTTC
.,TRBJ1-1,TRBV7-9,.,CASSPLTVNTEAFF,TGTGCCAGCAGCCCGTTAACAGTGAACACTGAAGCTTTCTTT
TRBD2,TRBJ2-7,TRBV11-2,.,CASSPRTSGSIYEQYF,TGTGCCAGCAGCCCACGGACTAGCGGGAGTATTTACGAGCAGTACTTC
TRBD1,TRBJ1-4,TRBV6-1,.,CASSGRTGGEKLFF,TGTGCCAGCAGTGGTAGGACAGGGGGAGAAAAACTGTTTTTT
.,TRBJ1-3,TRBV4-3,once,CASSQELTRGNTIYF,TGCGCCAGCAGCCAAGAATTGACCAGAGGAAACACCATATATTTT
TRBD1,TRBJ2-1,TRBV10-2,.,CASREDRGLYNEQFF,TGCGCCAGCAGGGAAGACAGGGGGCTTTACAATGAGCAGTTCTTC
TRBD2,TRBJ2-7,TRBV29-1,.,CSASGLASYEQYF,TGCAGCGCCTCGGGACTAGCGAGCTACGAGCAGTACTTC
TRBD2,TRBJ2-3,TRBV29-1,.,CSVEREGRTDTQYF,TGCAGCGTTGAACGGGAGGGGCGCACAGATACGCAGTATTTT
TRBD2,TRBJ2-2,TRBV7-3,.,CASSPHGGSNTGELFF,TGTGCCAGCAGCCCCCATGGCGGGAGTAACACCGGGGAGCTGTTTTTT
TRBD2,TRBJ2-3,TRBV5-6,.,CASSLGLAGLSTDTQYF,TGTGCCAGCAGCTTGGGTCTAGCGGGCCTTAGCACAGATACGCAGTATTTT
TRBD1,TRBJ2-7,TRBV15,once,CATSRDRTGRRDYEQYF,TGTGCCACCAGCAGAGATCGGACAGGGCGACGGGACTACGAGCAGTACTTC
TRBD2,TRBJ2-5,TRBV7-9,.,CASSLGTSGRSETQYF,TGTGCCAGCAGCTTAGGGACTAGCGGGAGGTCAGAGACCCAGTACTTC
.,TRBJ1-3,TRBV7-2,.,CASSLKASGAGNTIYF,TGTGCCAGCAGCTTGAAGGCGTCAGGGGCGGGAAACACCATATATTTT
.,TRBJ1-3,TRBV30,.,CAWSSGAGNTIYF,TGTGCCTGGAGTTCTGGGGCTGGAAACACCATATATTTT
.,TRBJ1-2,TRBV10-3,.,CAISDPRGPGGYTF,TGTGCCATCAGTGACCCACGGGGCCCTGGCGGCTACACCTTC
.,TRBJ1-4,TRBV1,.,CTSREHEASYEKLFF,TGCACCAGCAGGGAACACGAGGCCTCCTATGAAAAACTGTTTTTT
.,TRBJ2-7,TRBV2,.,CASSTQVPYEQYF,TGTGCCAGCAGTACCCAGGTACCCTACGAGCAGTACTTC
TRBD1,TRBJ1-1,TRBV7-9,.,CASSPGGAGPVTEAFF,TGTGCCAGCAGCCCAGGGGGGGCAGGTCCTGTCACTGAAGCTTTCTTT
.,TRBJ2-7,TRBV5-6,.,CASSLWGSYEQYF,TGTGCCAGCAGCTTATGGGGCTCCTACGAGCAGTACTTC
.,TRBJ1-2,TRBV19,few,CASSIAPAGTSNYGYTF,TGTGCCAGTAGTATAGCTCCCGCGGGCACCAGTAACTATGGCTACACCTTC
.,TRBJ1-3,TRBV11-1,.,CASSPVGGNTIYF,TGTGCCAGCAGCCCGGTTGGTGGAAACACCATATATTTT